This passage covers 30 T cell receptor beta chains from one sample sequenced in a study of shared clonotypes between healthy human individuals. Assay: immunoSEQ multiplex PCR; the TCRdb copy retains only in-frame clones and omits some. Of approximately 2.5 million clones in the sample, over 85% were seen once. The sample taken for sequencing was naive CD4+ T cells from PBMCs. The subset: CD45RA+ positively selected. The receptors were gathered from a man between 18 and 29 years old in good health. Some clones in this sample may be carry-over from other donors' samples.

The V and J genes are TRBV7-2 and TRBJ2-3, with D possibly being TRBD2 (6 bases). The germline gives CDR1 SGHTA, CDR2 FQGNSA. The CDR3 runs to 16 residues. V lost 1 base to trimming and J lost 2 bases, with 13 bases between them. This CDR3 reads CASSLGVGGTTDTQYF. As DNA, the CDR3 is TGTGCCAGCAGCTTAGGGGTCGGGGGTACCACAGATACGCAGTATTTT.

The chain has TRBV29-1 and TRBJ1-2; D remains ambiguous. Germline CDR1 reads SQVTM; CDR2 reads ANQGSEA. V dropped 6 bases and J dropped 7 bases, with 21 bases sitting between them. The CDR3 extends over 14 amino acids. The CDR3 DNA reads TGCAGCGTCAAGACCCCCGGGGAGGGCAGTGGCTACACCTTC. This encodes CSVKTPGEGSGYTF.

The genes are TRBV15 and TRBJ1-3, with D uncertain. Trimming pared 0 bases from V and 4 bases from J, leaving 10 bases between. The germline gives CDR1 LNHNV, CDR2 YYDKDF (reference sequence). The CDR3 is 15 amino acids. The DNA of the CDR3 is TGTGCCACCAGCAGAGATCGCATGTTCGGAAACACCATATATTTT. Protein product: CATSRDRMFGNTIYF.

In this sample, this clone turned up once. The J gene is TRBJ1-5, the V gene TRBV19; TRBD1 is a possible D gene (5 bases). Germline lookup yields CDR1 LNHDA and CDR2 SQIVND (reference sequence). The V gene lost 6 bases and the J gene lost 9 bases, with 24 bases spanning the gap. The CDR3 consists of 16 residues. In DNA form, the CDR3 reads TGTGCCAGTAGCCAAAGGGGAACAGTGACGGGTAGGCCCCAGCATTTT. Residues: CASSQRGTVTGRPQHF.

The chain has TRBV4-2 and TRBJ2-5, with 9 nucleotides matching TRBD1. The closer fit of TRBJ2-7 to the DNA end suggests the J call may be wrong. There are 16 residues in the CDR3. Germline V gene lookup returns CDR1 LGHNA and CDR2 YNFKEQ. The CDR3 DNA reads as TGTGCCAGCAGCCACTCAAAGGGGACAGGGAACCACGAGCAGTACTTC. It encodes CASSHSKGTGNHEQYF.

The chain uses TRBV11-2 and TRBJ1-5, with D maybe TRBD1 (5 bases). The V end was cut by 5 bases, the J end by 3 bases, with 23 bases between. Germline V gene lookup returns CDR1 SGHAT and CDR2 FQNNGV. There are 18 residues in the CDR3. CDR3 sequence (DNA): TGTGCCAGCAGCCGAGCCCGCCGATACCCGGGGCACAATCAGCCCCAGCATTTT. It is translated as CASSRARRYPGHNQPQHF. Filled out from reference TRBV11-2 and TRBJ1-5, the complete variable domain reads EAGVAQSPRYKIIEKRQSVAFWCNPISGHATLYWYQQILGQGPKLLIQFQNNGVVDDSQLPKDRFSAERLKGVDSTLKIQPAKLEDSAVYLCASSRARRYPGHNQPQHFGDGTRLSIL.

The chain combines TRBV29-1 with TRBJ2-2; TRBD2 matches 10 bases. The CDR3 is 17 residues long. CDR1 is SQVTM, CDR2 ANQGSEA, per germline. Trimming cost V 5 bases and J 4 bases; bases outside gene matches: 13. The CDR3 region is CSVSAASGSVSTGELFF. The CDR3 DNA follows: TGCAGCGTTTCGGCGGCTAGCGGGAGCGTTAGCACCGGGGAGCTGTTTTTT.

The chain employs TRBV28 and TRBJ2-5, with 10 bases that match TRBD2. Per germline, CDR1 MDHEN and CDR2 SYDVKM. After removal of 1 base from V and 5 bases from J, the junction contained 7 bases not matched to a gene. This CDR3 has 16 amino acids. DNA for the CDR3: TGTGCCAGCAGTTTATTCCTAGCGGGGGCGGGGGAGACCCAGTACTTC. Residues: CASSLFLAGAGETQYF.

The genes are TRBV27 and TRBJ1-2; D not resolved. The CDR3 covers 15 residues. In germline, CDR1 is MNHEY, CDR2 SMNVEV (reference sequence). The V and J ends lost 0 bases and 6 bases respectively, with 14 bases between them. The CDR3 DNA is TGTGCCAGCAGTTTATCCCCAGTGGCCGGGGATGGCTACACCTTC. Its protein product is CASSLSPVAGDGYTF.

The CDR3 nucleotides are TGCGCCAGCAGCTTGCGTGTGGGTGTTGCCAACGTCCTGACTTTC. This sequence encodes CASSLRVGVANVLTF. The rearrangement joins TRBV5-1 to TRBJ2-6; no firm D call. V lost 1 base, J lost 7 bases, and 12 bases lay in between. CDR3 size: 15 residues. The germline CDR1 and CDR2 sequences are SGHRS and YFSETQ.

Remarks on this clone: The identical CDR3 is also encoded by other nucleotide sequences in the sample. CDR3 sequence reads: CASSLEGGRNQPQHF. In nucleotides, the CDR3 is TGCGCCAGCAGCTTGGAGGGGGGCCGGAATCAGCCCCAGCATTTT. This chain links TRBV5-1 with TRBJ1-5, with D possibly TRBD1 on 6 matching bases. The CDR3 contains 15 residues. CDR1 is SGHRS, CDR2 YFSETQ, per germline. Trimming took off 0 bases at V and 4 bases at J, with 11 bases between the two ends.

The CDR3 region is CASSILAGPTNNEQFF. The CDR3 DNA reads as TGTGCCAGCAGCATCCTAGCGGGCCCTACGAACAATGAGCAGTTCTTC. V is TRBV7-3 and J is TRBJ2-1, with 8 bases identical to TRBD2. Unmatched junction bases numbered 11, after V lost 5 bases and J lost 5 bases. The V gene's germline CDR1 is SGHTA and CDR2 FQGTGA. The CDR3 runs to 16 residues.

The J gene is TRBJ2-1, the V gene TRBV11-3; 7 bases match TRBD1. Germline CDR1 reads SGHNT; CDR2 reads YENEEA. Trimming took 4 bases from V and 8 from J; bases not matched to a gene: 5. This CDR3 contains 13 residues. DNA of the CDR3: TGTGCCAGCAGCTCCTACAGGGGCTATGAGCAGTTCTTC. Its protein product is CASSSYRGYEQFF.

The chain employs TRBV9 and TRBJ2-5; D gene uncertain. Germline loops: CDR1 SGDLS, CDR2 YYNGEE. The CDR3 has 15 residues. The V end lost 0 bases, the J end lost 4 bases, and 13 bases lay between the germline ends. The CDR3 nucleotides are TGTGCCAGCAGCGTAGGGACGGAAGGTCCAGAGACCCAGTACTTC. This encodes CASSVGTEGPETQYF.

The chain recombines TRBV5-1 with TRBJ2-1; 8 bases line up with TRBD1. Per germline, CDR1 SGHRS and CDR2 YFSETQ. The CDR3 loop spans 14 amino acids. Trimming cost V 5 bases and J 5 bases; bases outside gene matches: 6. This chain's CDR3 is CASRFQTGDNEQFF. In nucleotides, the CDR3 is TGCGCCAGCAGGTTCCAGACAGGGGACAATGAGCAGTTCTTC.

The chain carries TRBV5-4 and TRBJ1-2; perhaps TRBD1 as D (6 bases). The length of the CDR3 is 16 residues. Germline loops: CDR1 SGHNT, CDR2 YYREEE (reference sequence). V lost 4 bases, J lost 4 bases, and 20 bases lay in between. CDR3 nucleotides: TGTGCCAGCAGCGGCACGGGGCAGGGGTACGCCTATGGCTACACCTTC. It is translated as CASSGTGQGYAYGYTF.

The chain recombines TRBV4-2 with TRBJ1-1, with D hard to call. Trimming pared 0 bases from V and 10 bases from J, leaving 12 bases between. The CDR3 length is 13 residues. CDR1 is LGHNA and CDR2 is YNFKEQ in the germline V gene. The CDR3 protein is CASSQDGTGRAFF. The CDR3 nucleotides read TGTGCCAGCAGCCAAGATGGTACGGGGAGAGCTTTCTTT.

A note on this clone: The identical CDR3 is also encoded by other nucleotide sequences in the sample. The CDR3 sequence: CASSLGTANYGYTF. DNA for the CDR3: TGTGCCAGCAGCTTAGGAACAGCTAACTATGGCTACACCTTC. The chain links TRBV7-9 to TRBJ1-2, with no clear D. Deletions cut 1 base from V and 0 bases from J, with 6 bases between. CDR1 is SEHNR, CDR2 FQNEAQ, per germline (reference sequence). CDR3 length: 14 amino acids.

The chain links TRBV5-4 to TRBJ1-1, with D maybe TRBD1 (5 bases). The CDR3 loop spans 16 amino acids. Trimming stripped 0 bases from V and 0 bases from J, with 12 bases between. CDR1 SGHNT and CDR2 YYREEE come from the germline V gene (reference sequence). CDR3 residues: CASSLAWGSMNTEAFF. For the CDR3, the DNA is TGTGCCAGCAGCTTGGCCTGGGGCAGCATGAACACTGAAGCTTTCTTT.

The chain combines TRBV7-2 with TRBJ2-5, with D possibly matching TRBD2 (5 bases). Per the germline V gene, CDR1 is SGHTA and CDR2 is FQGNSA. The CDR3 spans 15 residues. V lost 0 bases and J lost 0, with 8 bases in between. CDR3 loop: CASSLATGYQETQYF. The CDR3 bases are TGTGCCAGCAGCTTAGCGACGGGATACCAAGAGACCCAGTACTTC.

The genes are TRBV28 and TRBJ1-1, with 9 bases fitting TRBD1. CDR1 and CDR2 (germline): MDHEN, SYDVKM. J gave up 10 bases and V 5 bases, and 11 bases lay outside the gene matches. The CDR3 is 14 amino acids. The CDR3, as DNA: TGTGCCAGCAGTCCGGGACAGGGTTTCAATGGAGCTTTCTTT. Translated: CASSPGQGFNGAFF.

This clone appeared once. The rearrangement joins TRBV6-1 to TRBJ2-7; 9 nucleotides align to TRBD1. The CDR3 totals 15 residues. Germline CDR1 and CDR2: MNHNS and SASEGT. V shed 3 bases, J shed 5 bases, and the junction held 8 bases outside the gene matches. The DNA of the CDR3 is TGTGCCAGCAGTGAGTTTGGGACAGGGATAAACGAGCAGTACTTC. Translating gives CASSEFGTGINEQYF.

This chain uses TRBV27 with TRBJ2-1; 11 bases match TRBD2. Germline assignment: CDR1 MNHEY and CDR2 SMNVEV (reference sequence). V gave up 6 bases and J gave up 15 bases; unmatched junction bases: 34. CDR3 length: 21 residues. The chain's CDR3 is CASRSTGFRRTILAGGTARFF. The DNA for the CDR3 is TGTGCCAGCAGGAGTACCGGGTTCAGGAGGACTATCCTAGCGGGGGGAACAGCACGGTTCTTC.

J is TRBJ1-1 and V is TRBV7-9; maybe TRBD1 (6 bases). V shed 0 bases and J shed 8 bases, with 10 bases lying between them. The germline CDR1 and CDR2 sequences are SEHNR and FQNEAQ (reference sequence). The CDR3 extends over 13 amino acids. The CDR3 is CASSLAAQGEAFF. DNA of the CDR3: TGTGCCAGCAGCTTAGCCGCCCAGGGGGAAGCTTTCTTT.

The rearrangement links TRBV27 to TRBJ2-7; D is perhaps TRBD1 (6 bases). Looked up from germline, CDR1 is MNHEY and CDR2 is SMNVEV (reference sequence). V was clipped by 3 bases and J by 2 bases, with 11 bases between them. The CDR3 is 14 residues long. CDR3 sequence: CASSFGTSTYEQYF. DNA of the CDR3: TGTGCCAGCAGTTTTGGGACATCTACCTACGAGCAGTACTTC.

This clone has just one count. The genes are TRBV28 and TRBJ1-4; no reliable D call. V was clipped by 4 bases and J by 5 bases, with 17 bases between them. This CDR3 contains 16 residues. Per germline, CDR1 MDHEN and CDR2 SYDVKM. The CDR3 reads CASSSNQIGWNEKLFF. The CDR3 DNA follows: TGTGCCAGCAGTTCTAACCAAATAGGGTGGAATGAAAAACTGTTTTTT.

The gene calls are TRBV28 and TRBJ1-4, with D maybe TRBD1 (5 bases). Trimming removed 4 bases from V and 8 bases from J, with 20 bases in between. The CDR3 has 16 residues. From germline, CDR1 is MDHEN and CDR2 SYDVKM. The CDR3 is CASSSFGRGGGEKLFF. Here the CDR3 DNA reads TGTGCCAGCAGTTCATTTGGACGCGGGGGTGGCGAAAAACTGTTTTTT.

V usage is TRBV28 and J usage is TRBJ1-1; 11 positions agree with TRBD1. The trim removed 6 bases at V and 6 bases at J, leaving 15 bases unmatched. CDR3 length: 17 amino acids. Germline V gives CDR1 MDHEN, CDR2 SYDVKM. The CDR3 loop reads CASSTSGTGGDWAEAFF. CDR3 nucleotide sequence: TGTGCCAGCAGCACTTCCGGGACAGGGGGTGATTGGGCTGAAGCTTTCTTT.

The rearrangement joins TRBV4-1 to TRBJ2-7, with 8 bases fitting TRBD1. The V gene end was trimmed by 1 base and the J gene end by 4 bases; junction bases not matched to a gene: 9. Germline loops: CDR1 MGHRA, CDR2 YSYEKL. The CDR3 loop spans 16 amino acids. The CDR3 nucleotides are TGCGCCAGCAGCCAAGGCAGGTCAGGGGGCAGGTACGAGCAGTACTTC. Amino acids: CASSQGRSGGRYEQYF.

The chain couples TRBV9 to TRBJ2-1; the match to TRBD1 covers 9 bases. The germline CDR1 and CDR2 sequences are SGDLS and YYNGEE. The CDR3 length is 16 residues. The V gene end was trimmed by 0 bases and the J gene end by 6 bases; junction bases not matched to a gene: 7. In nucleotides, the CDR3 is TGTGCCAGCAGCGTAGACCCGGACAGGGGATCCAATGAGCAGTTCTTC. Its protein product is CASSVDPDRGSNEQFF.